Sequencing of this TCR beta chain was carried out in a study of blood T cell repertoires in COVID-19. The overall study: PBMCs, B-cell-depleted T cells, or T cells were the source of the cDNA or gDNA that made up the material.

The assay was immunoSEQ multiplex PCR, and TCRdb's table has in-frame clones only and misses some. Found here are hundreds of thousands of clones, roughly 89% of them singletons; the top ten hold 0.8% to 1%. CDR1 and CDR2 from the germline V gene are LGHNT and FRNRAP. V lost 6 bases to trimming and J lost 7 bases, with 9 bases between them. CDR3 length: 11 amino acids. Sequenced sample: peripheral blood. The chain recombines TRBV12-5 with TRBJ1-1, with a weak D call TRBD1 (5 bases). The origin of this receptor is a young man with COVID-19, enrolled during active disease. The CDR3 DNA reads TGTGCTAGTGGCCAGGGACTTGAAGCTTTCTTT. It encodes CASGQGLEAFF.